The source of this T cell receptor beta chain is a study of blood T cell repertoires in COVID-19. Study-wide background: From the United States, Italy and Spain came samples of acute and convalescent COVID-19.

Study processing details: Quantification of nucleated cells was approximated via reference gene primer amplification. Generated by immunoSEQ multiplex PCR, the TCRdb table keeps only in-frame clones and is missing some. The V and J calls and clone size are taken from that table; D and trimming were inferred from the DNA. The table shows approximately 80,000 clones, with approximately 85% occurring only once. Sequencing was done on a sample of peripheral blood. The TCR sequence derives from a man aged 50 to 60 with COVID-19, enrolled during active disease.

CDR3 loop: CASGLKGLNEAFF. CDR3 nucleotide sequence: TGCGCCAGCGGGCTAAAGGGACTGAATGAAGCTTTCTTT. The chain links TRBV5-1 to TRBJ1-1; a weak D match, TRBD1 (5 bases). This CDR3 contains 13 residues. V gave up 7 bases and J gave up 7 bases, with 17 bases separating them. The germline CDR1 and CDR2 sequences are SGHRS and YFSETQ.